The 26 T cell receptor beta chains in this list originate from one sample, sequenced in a study of T cell repertoires in cytomegalovirus infection. TCRdb re-analysed the reads in MiXCR, keeping a single row per CDR3 protein. The sample lists 110,000 to 150,000 distinct CDR3 sequences, more than 30% occurring once. These receptors are not linked to any known antigen. This sample comprised CD8+ T cells from cultured PBMCs, obtained from culture after CMV antigen stimulation. These receptors were obtained from a human donor in good health (CMV status not recorded). Some clones in this sample may be carry-over from other donors' samples.

This clonotype was observed a single time. This chain uses TRBV6-6 with TRBJ2-1; TRBD2 matches at 7 bases. CDR3 length: 14 amino acids. With 2 bases clipped from V and 4 bases from J, the junction kept 2 bases outside the gene matches. Germline CDR1 and CDR2: MNHNY and SVGAGI (reference sequence). The chain's CDR3 is CASSYGTKYNEQFF. CDR3 DNA sequence: TGTGCCAGCAGTTACGGGACTAAATACAATGAGCAGTTCTTC.

This clonotype was observed many times. The rearrangement joins TRBV20-1 to TRBJ1-1; D uncertain. Between the trimmed V and J ends, which lost 6 bases and 2 bases, there was a span of 16 bases. CDR1 is DFQATT, CDR2 SNEGSKA, per germline (reference sequence). This CDR3 region has 14 residues. CDR3 in amino acids: CSAGRQDGNTEAFF. CDR3 DNA sequence: TGCAGTGCCGGTAGACAAGACGGAAACACTGAAGCTTTCTTT.

This sequence joins TRBV6-2 or TRBV6-3 and TRBJ1-2; TRBD1 is a possible D gene (5 bases). This CDR3 comprises 14 residues. V gave up 7 bases and J gave up 4 bases, with 16 bases separating them. Per the germline V gene, CDR1 is MNHEY and CDR2 is SVGEGT. As DNA, the CDR3 is TGTGCCAGCATCGAAAACGGGGGGTCCTATGGCTACACCTTC. It codes for CASIENGGSYGYTF.

This clonotype is deemed medium-sized. The chain recombines TRBV28 with TRBJ2-1; D might be TRBD2 (5 bases). Trimming took 8 bases from V and 2 from J, leaving 16 bases between them. The CDR3 length is 15 residues. CDR1 and CDR2 from the germline V gene are MDHEN and SYDVKM. The CDR3 reads CASVTGDTPYNEQFF. As DNA, the CDR3 is TGTGCCAGCGTGACCGGGGATACCCCCTACAATGAGCAGTTCTTC.

The rearrangement uses TRBV7-3 and TRBJ2-2; TRBD2 aligns across 8 bases. The V gene's germline CDR1 is SGHTA and CDR2 FQGTGA. There are 15 residues in the CDR3. Trimming removed 5 bases from V and 3 bases from J; junction bases left unmatched: 5. The CDR3 is CASSPYGGDTGELFF. CDR3 in DNA: TGTGCCAGCAGCCCATACGGGGGGGACACCGGGGAGCTGTTTTTT.

The chain links TRBV7-6 to TRBJ2-3; TRBD2 aligns across 9 bases. V trimming: 4 bases; J trimming: 4 bases; junction bases outside the gene matches: 15. This CDR3 spans 18 amino acids. Germline V gene data show CDR1 as SGHVS and CDR2 as FNYEAQ. Here the CDR3 reads CASSSPRGGGAIPDTQYF. CDR3 DNA sequence: TGTGCCAGCAGCTCCCCAAGAGGCGGGGGGGCGATTCCAGATACGCAGTATTTT.

The chain combines TRBV13 with TRBJ2-3; tentatively, D is TRBD1 or TRBD2 (7 bases each). The V end lost 5 bases, the J end lost 0 bases, and 9 bases lay between the germline ends. The CDR3 length is 14 residues. CDR1 and CDR2 (germline): PRHDT, FYEKMQ (reference sequence). The CDR3 spells CASSQGGSTDTQYF. CDR3 DNA sequence: TGTGCCAGCAGCCAGGGGGGGAGCACAGATACGCAGTATTTT.

This clonotype was observed a few times. The V call is TRBV7-4, the J call TRBJ1-4; no firm D call. CDR1 is SGHVT, CDR2 SQSDAQ, per germline. The CDR3 consists of 16 residues. Trimming shortened V by 5 bases and J by 4 bases, and 17 bases separated the two germline ends. The CDR3: CASSHWPTIVNEKLFF. The DNA for the CDR3 is TGTGCCAGCAGCCACTGGCCGACAATCGTTAATGAAAAACTGTTTTTT.

Only a few counts were recorded for this clonotype. One end of the junction is discordant with germline, which a read error may explain. The rearrangement links TRBV2 to TRBJ1-6; D is undetermined. The CDR3 runs 16 residues. CDR1 SNHLY and CDR2 FYNNEI come from the germline V gene. CDR3 DNA: TGTGCCAGCACCCAGGAGTCGGCAGCGTATAATTCACCCATCCACTTT. Translating it yields CASTQESAAYNSPIHF.

This clonotype showed up just a few times. The V gene is TRBV9, the J gene TRBJ2-7; 14 positions agree with TRBD2. The CDR3 is made up of 17 amino acids. CDR1 is SGDLS, CDR2 YYNGEE, per germline. V lost 3 bases to trimming and J lost 2 bases; unmatched junction nucleotides: 7. The CDR3 region has the DNA TGTGCCAGCAGCGCCGGGACTAGCGGGGGACGAACCTACGAGCAGTACTTC. Protein product: CASSAGTSGGRTYEQYF.

The V gene is TRBV24-1, the J gene TRBJ1-5; a possible D gene is TRBD1 (6 bases). Germline V lookup: CDR1 KGHDR, CDR2 SFDVKD. This CDR3 is 13 amino acids long. The V end was cut by 6 bases, the J end by 6 bases, with 11 bases between. As DNA, the CDR3 is TGTGCCACCAGTAATACAGGGCTTCAGCCCCAGCATTTT. This sequence encodes CATSNTGLQPQHF.

A few counts support this clonotype. V is TRBV7-8 and J is TRBJ1-1; D unclear. The CDR3 is 14 amino acids. The V end lost 5 bases, the J end lost 4 bases, and 14 bases lay between the germline ends. The V gene's germline CDR1 is SGHVS and CDR2 FQNEAQ. The CDR3 nucleotides are TGTGCCAGCAGCCCTCCGGGGTTGGGCACTGAAGCTTTCTTT. This encodes CASSPPGLGTEAFF.

This clonotype was seen at least ten times. V is TRBV7-6 and J is TRBJ2-5; 7 nucleotides line up with TRBD2. CDR1 is SGHVS and CDR2 is FNYEAQ in the germline V gene. V gave up 3 bases and J gave up 2 bases; unmatched junction bases: 15. The CDR3 is 18 residues long. The CDR3 coding sequence is TGTGCCAGCAGCTTGCCCTCGGGGGGATACTCCCTTCAAGAGACCCAGTACTTC. The encoded protein is CASSLPSGGYSLQETQYF. Based on the CDR3 plus reference TRBV7-6 and TRBJ2-5, the full variable domain is GAGVSQSPRYKVTKRGQDVALRCDPISGHVSLYWYRQALGQGPEFLTYFNYEAQQDKSGLPNDRFSAERPEGSISTLTIQRTEQRDSAMYRCASSLPSGGYSLQETQYFGPGTRLLVL.

CDR3 region: CATSRDWDWRGGPGTDTQYF. The CDR3 DNA reads as TGTGCCACCAGCAGAGATTGGGACTGGCGGGGGGGCCCTGGCACAGATACGCAGTATTTT. The chain recombines TRBV15 with TRBJ2-3, with 9 bases lining up with TRBD2. CDR1 is LNHNV, CDR2 YYDKDF, per germline (reference sequence). Trimming took 0 bases from V and 1 from J; bases not matched to a gene: 14. The CDR3 length is 20 residues.

The rearrangement links TRBV2 to TRBJ2-6; D call uncertain. With 3 bases removed from V and 8 bases from J, the gap between germline ends came to 11 bases. Looked up from germline, CDR1 is SNHLY and CDR2 is FYNNEI. The CDR3 is 14 amino acids. The CDR3 DNA follows: TGTGCCAGCAGTGATGGCACGGTGTCCAACGTCCTGACTTTC. Its protein product is CASSDGTVSNVLTF.

This clonotype came up a few times. This sequence joins TRBV27 and TRBJ2-3, with D tentatively TRBD1 (5 bases). The V gene lost 9 bases and the J gene lost 0 bases, with 16 bases spanning the gap. In germline, CDR1 is MNHEY, CDR2 SMNVEV (reference sequence). The CDR3 has 15 residues. CDR3 residues: CASRTGGGSTDTQYF. The CDR3 nucleotides are TGTGCCAGTCGAACAGGTGGCGGAAGCACAGATACGCAGTATTTT.

This clonotype appeared a few times. This chain links TRBV12-3 or TRBV12-4 with TRBJ2-5; D is undetermined. The CDR3 spans 13 residues. With 6 bases removed from V and 1 base from J, the gap between germline ends came to 9 bases. Here the CDR3 DNA reads TGTGCCAGCAGAGGACCGGGCCAAGAGACCCAGTACTTC. Translation: CASRGPGQETQYF.

This clonotype was observed a handful of times. The chain is built from TRBV6-2 or TRBV6-3 and TRBJ1-1; 8 positions match TRBD1. Per germline, CDR1 MNHEY and CDR2 SVGEGT. V was clipped by 2 bases and J by 5 bases; unmatched bases: 7. CDR3 length: 15 amino acids. CDR3 sequence: CASSYGTGEFTEAFF. The DNA for the CDR3 is TGTGCCAGCAGTTACGGGACAGGAGAGTTTACTGAAGCTTTCTTT.

V usage is TRBV12-3 or TRBV12-4 and J usage is TRBJ1-1; no reliable D call. V was cut by 2 bases and J by 7 bases, with 14 bases left in between. This CDR3 has 14 amino acids. In DNA, the CDR3 is TGTGCCAGCAGTTTATGGACCGGGGAAGTTGAAGCTTTCTTT. Amino acids: CASSLWTGEVEAFF.

With respect to this clonotype: A much more abundant neighbour one base away suggests this may be a read error. This chain joins TRBV7-8 and TRBJ2-3; D may be TRBD2 (6 bases). Per the germline V gene, CDR1 is SGHVS and CDR2 is FQNEAQ. This CDR3 spans 15 amino acids. CDR3 in DNA: TGTGCCAGCAGCCCGACCCCGGGGGTGGGAGATACGAAGTATTTT. Translation gives CASSPTPGVGDTKYF.

A few counts support this clonotype. This chain joins TRBV5-8 and TRBJ2-2; D is unclear. The CDR3 sequence is 13 residues long. Germline CDR1 is SGHTS and CDR2 is YDEGEE. The V gene lost 0 bases and the J gene lost 6 bases, with 6 bases spanning the gap. CDR3 sequence: CASSLVWAGELFF. CDR3 nucleotides: TGTGCCAGCAGCTTGGTATGGGCCGGGGAGCTGTTTTTT.

This clonotype was found many times. J is TRBJ2-2 and V is TRBV7-2; D is ambiguous. The germline V and J ends were trimmed by 5 bases and 2 bases, with 3 bases remaining between them. The CDR3 runs 12 residues. Per germline, CDR1 SGHTA and CDR2 FQGNSA. In DNA form, the CDR3 reads TGTGCCAGCAGCCATAACACCGGGGAGCTGTTTTTT. It is translated as CASSHNTGELFF.

This clonotype has more than one count but fewer than ten. The chain carries TRBV7-2 and TRBJ1-5; possible D gene TRBD1, 5 bases. The CDR3 is made up of 15 amino acids. Per germline, CDR1 SGHTA and CDR2 FQGNSA. The V and J ends lost 2 bases and 3 bases respectively, with 11 bases between them. CDR3 nucleotide sequence: TGTGCCAGCAGCTTACATGGGACTAACAATCAGCCCCAGCATTTT. Its protein product is CASSLHGTNNQPQHF.

This rearrangement joins TRBV27 to TRBJ2-3; TRBD2 matches 14 bases. Germline assignment: CDR1 MNHEY and CDR2 SMNVEV (reference sequence). V was pared by 3 bases and J by 4 bases, with 3 bases of the junction left unmatched. The length of the CDR3 is 16 residues. The CDR3 coding sequence is TGTGCCAGCAGTTTCCGACTAGCGGGGGGGGCAGATACGCAGTATTTT. Its protein is CASSFRLAGGADTQYF.

The genes are TRBV5-1 and TRBJ2-1, with D unclear. V dropped 3 bases and J dropped 9 bases, with 13 bases sitting between them. This CDR3 comprises 13 residues. CDR1 SGHRS and CDR2 YFSETQ come from the germline V gene. CDR3 region: CASSSQPQSEQFF. In DNA, the CDR3 is TGCGCCAGCAGCTCCCAACCCCAGAGTGAGCAGTTCTTC. Looking up the rest from reference TRBV5-1 and TRBJ2-1 gives the full variable domain: KAGVTQTPRYLIKTRGQQVTLSCSPISGHRSVSWYQQTPGQGLQFLFEYFSETQRNKGNFPGRFSGRQFSNSRSEMNVSTLELGDSALYLCASSSQPQSEQFFGPGTRLTVL.

This chain connects TRBV3-1 to TRBJ1-2; no reliable D call. There are 15 residues in the CDR3. Germline V gives CDR1 LGHDT, CDR2 YNNKEL (reference sequence). V was pared by 4 bases and J by 8 bases, with 20 bases between. CDR3 sequence reads: CASSRETGVVGGYTF. CDR3 DNA: TGTGCCAGCAGCCGGGAGACGGGAGTGGTAGGCGGCTACACCTTC.